This record looks at one TCR beta chain sequence and its context. As yet, its antigen is unknown. Looked up from germline, CDR1 is SGHVS and CDR2 is FQNEAQ. The CDR3 extends over 15 amino acids. With V trimmed by 3 bases and J by 3 bases, 1 base remained unmatched. The sample comes from a study of cytotoxic CD8 clonotypes in ibrutinib-treated CLL. TCRdb's table, derived via immunoSEQ multiplex PCR, lists solely in-frame clones and lacks some. The sample has 150,000 to 250,000 clones; 55% to 85% are singletons. Study-wide results and caveats: Baseline clonality was higher than in age-matched healthy donors and moved in step with circulating CD8+ T-cell counts. Public clonotypes, an uncommon group, contracted or remained stable on treatment. Elevated clonality accompanied ibrutinib response, with a return toward baseline values at progression.

The input for sequencing was PBMCs, taken after 24 months of ibrutinib treatment. This TCR came from a human donor with chronic lymphocytic leukemia. The chain recombines TRBV7-8 with TRBJ1-4; 10 bases are a match to TRBD1. DNA for the CDR3: TGTGCCAGCAGCTTGGGACAGGGGCCTAATGAAAAACTGTTTTTT. It is translated as CASSLGQGPNEKLFF.